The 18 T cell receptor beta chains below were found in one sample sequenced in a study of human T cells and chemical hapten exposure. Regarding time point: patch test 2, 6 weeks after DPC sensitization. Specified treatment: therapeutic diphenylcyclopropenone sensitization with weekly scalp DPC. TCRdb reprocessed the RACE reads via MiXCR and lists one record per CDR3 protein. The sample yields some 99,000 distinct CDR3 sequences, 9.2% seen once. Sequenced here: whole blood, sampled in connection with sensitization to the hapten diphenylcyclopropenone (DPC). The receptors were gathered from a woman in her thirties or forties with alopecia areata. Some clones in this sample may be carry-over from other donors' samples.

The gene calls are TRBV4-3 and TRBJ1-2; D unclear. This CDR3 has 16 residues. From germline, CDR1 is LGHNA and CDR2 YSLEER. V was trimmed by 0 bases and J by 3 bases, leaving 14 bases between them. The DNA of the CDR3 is TGCGCCAGCAGCCAAGAGACTAGGGTACAGTACTATGGCTACACCTTC. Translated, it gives CASSQETRVQYYGYTF.

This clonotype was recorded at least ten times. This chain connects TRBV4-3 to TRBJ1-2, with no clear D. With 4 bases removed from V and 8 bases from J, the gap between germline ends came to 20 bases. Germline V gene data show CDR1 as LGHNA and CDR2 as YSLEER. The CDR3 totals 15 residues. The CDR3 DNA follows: TGCGCCAGCAGCCGAGTCTTGGGCCTCGCAGAAGGCTACACCTTC. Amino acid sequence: CASSRVLGLAEGYTF.

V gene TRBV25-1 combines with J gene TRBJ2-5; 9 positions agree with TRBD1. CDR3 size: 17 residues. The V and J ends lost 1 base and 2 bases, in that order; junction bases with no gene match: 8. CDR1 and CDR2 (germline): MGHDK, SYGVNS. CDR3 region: CASSESGTGKGQETQYF. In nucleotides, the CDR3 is TGTGCCAGCAGTGAATCTGGGACAGGGAAGGGGCAAGAGACCCAGTACTTC.

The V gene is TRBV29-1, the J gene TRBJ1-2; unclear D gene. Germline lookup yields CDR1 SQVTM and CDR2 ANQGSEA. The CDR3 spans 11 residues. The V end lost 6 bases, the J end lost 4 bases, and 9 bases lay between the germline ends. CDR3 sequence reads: CSVENIYGYTF. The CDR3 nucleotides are TGCAGCGTCGAAAACATCTATGGCTACACCTTC.

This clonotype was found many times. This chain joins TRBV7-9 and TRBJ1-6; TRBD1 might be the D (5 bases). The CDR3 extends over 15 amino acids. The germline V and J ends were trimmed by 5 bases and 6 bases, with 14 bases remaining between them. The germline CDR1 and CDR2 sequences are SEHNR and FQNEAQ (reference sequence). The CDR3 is CASSPQGGGNSPLHF. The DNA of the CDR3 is TGTGCCAGCAGCCCTCAGGGAGGAGGTAATTCACCCCTCCACTTT.

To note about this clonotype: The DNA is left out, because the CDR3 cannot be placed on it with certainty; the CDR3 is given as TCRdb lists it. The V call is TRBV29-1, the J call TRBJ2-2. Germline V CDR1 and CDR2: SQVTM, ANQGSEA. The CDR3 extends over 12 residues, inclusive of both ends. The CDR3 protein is CSVELRAGELFF.

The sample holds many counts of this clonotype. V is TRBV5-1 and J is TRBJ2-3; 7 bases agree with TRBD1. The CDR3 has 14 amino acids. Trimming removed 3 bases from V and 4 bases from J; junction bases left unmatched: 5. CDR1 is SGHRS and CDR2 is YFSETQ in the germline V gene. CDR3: CASSSLGGPDTQYF. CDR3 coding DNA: TGCGCCAGCAGCTCTCTAGGGGGCCCAGATACGCAGTATTTT.

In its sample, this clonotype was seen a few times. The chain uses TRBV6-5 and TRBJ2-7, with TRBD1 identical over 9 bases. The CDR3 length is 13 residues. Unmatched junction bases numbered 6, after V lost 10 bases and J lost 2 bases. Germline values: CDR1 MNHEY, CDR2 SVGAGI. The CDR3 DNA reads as TGTGCCACCCGGGACAGGGTCGCCTACGAGCAGTACTTC. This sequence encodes CATRDRVAYEQYF.

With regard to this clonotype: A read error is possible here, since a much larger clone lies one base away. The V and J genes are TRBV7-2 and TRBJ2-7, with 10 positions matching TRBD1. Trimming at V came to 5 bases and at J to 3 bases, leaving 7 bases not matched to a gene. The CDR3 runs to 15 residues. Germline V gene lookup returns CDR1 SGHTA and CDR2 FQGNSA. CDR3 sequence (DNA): TGTGCCAGCAGCGGCCGGGACAGGGGTCACTACGAGCAGTACTTC. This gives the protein CASSGRDRGHYEQYF. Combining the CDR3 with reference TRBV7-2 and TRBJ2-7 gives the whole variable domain GAGVSQSPSNKVTEKGKDVELRCDPISGHTALYWYRQSLGQGLEFLIYFQGNSAPDKSGLPSDRFSAERTGGSVSTLTIQRTQQEDSAVYLCASSGRDRGHYEQYFGPGTRLTVT.

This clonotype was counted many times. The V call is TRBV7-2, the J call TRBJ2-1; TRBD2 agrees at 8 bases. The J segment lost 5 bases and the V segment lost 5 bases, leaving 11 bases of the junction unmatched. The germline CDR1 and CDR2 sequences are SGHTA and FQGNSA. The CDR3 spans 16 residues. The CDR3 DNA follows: TGTGCCAGCAGCACGAGGTTGGCGGGGGGAAACAATGAGCAGTTCTTC. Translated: CASSTRLAGGNNEQFF.

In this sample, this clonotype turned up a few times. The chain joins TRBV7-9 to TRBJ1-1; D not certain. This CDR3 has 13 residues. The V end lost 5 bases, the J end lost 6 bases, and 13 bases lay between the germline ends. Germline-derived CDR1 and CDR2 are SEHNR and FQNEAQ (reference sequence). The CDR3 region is CASSLGAMAEAFF. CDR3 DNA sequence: TGTGCCAGCAGCCTCGGAGCGATGGCTGAAGCTTTCTTT.

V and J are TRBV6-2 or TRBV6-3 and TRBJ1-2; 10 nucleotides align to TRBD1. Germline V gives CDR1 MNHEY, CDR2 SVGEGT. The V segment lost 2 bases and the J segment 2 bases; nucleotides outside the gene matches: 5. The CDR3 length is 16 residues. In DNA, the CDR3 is TGTGCCAGCAGTTACCAAGCGGGACAGGGGAACTATGGCTACACCTTC. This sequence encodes CASSYQAGQGNYGYTF.

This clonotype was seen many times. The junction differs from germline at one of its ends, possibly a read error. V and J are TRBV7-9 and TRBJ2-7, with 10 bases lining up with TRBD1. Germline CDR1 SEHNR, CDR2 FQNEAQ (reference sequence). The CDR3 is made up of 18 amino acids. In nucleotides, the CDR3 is TGTGCCAGCAACTTAGGACAGGGGGGACCTGGGGGCTCCTACGAGCAGTACTTC. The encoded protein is CASNLGQGGPGGSYEQYF. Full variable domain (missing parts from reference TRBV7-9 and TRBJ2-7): DTGVSQNPRHKITKRGQNVTFRCDPISEHNRLYWYRQTLGQGPEFLTYFQNEAQLEKSRLLSDRFSAERPKGSFSTLEIQRTEQGDSAMYLCASNLGQGGPGGSYEQYFGPGTRLTVT.

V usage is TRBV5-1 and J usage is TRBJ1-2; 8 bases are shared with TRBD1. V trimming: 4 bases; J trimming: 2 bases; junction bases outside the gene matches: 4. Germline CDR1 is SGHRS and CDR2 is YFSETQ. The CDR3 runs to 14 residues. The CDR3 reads CASSARQGNYGYTF. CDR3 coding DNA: TGCGCCAGCAGCGCGCGACAGGGGAACTATGGCTACACCTTC.

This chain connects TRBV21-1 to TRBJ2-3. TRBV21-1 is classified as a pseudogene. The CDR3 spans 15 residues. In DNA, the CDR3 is TGTGCCAGCAGCAAAGAGCCTGGGAGCACAGATACGCAGTATTTT. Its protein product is CASSKEPGSTDTQYF.

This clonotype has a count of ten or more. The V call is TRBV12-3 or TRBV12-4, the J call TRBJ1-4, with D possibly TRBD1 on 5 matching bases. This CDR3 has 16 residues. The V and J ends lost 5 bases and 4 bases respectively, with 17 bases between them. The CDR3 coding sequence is TGTGCCAGCAGTCCGATCCAGGGTGTGGGTAATGAAAAACTGTTTTTT. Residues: CASSPIQGVGNEKLFF.

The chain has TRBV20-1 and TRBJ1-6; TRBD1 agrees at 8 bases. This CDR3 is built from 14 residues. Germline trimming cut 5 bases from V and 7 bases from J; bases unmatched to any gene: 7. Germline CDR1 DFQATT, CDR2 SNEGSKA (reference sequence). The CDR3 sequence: CSAQDRADNSPLHF. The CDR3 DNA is TGCAGTGCTCAGGACAGGGCAGACAATTCACCCCTCCACTTT.

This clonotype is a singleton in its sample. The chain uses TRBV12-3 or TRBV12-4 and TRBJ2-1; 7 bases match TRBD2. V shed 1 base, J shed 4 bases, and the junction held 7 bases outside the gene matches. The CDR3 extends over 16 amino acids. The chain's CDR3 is CASSLGLAGVYNEQFF. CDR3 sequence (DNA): TGTGCCAGCAGTTTAGGGCTCGCGGGGGTGTACAATGAGCAGTTCTTC.